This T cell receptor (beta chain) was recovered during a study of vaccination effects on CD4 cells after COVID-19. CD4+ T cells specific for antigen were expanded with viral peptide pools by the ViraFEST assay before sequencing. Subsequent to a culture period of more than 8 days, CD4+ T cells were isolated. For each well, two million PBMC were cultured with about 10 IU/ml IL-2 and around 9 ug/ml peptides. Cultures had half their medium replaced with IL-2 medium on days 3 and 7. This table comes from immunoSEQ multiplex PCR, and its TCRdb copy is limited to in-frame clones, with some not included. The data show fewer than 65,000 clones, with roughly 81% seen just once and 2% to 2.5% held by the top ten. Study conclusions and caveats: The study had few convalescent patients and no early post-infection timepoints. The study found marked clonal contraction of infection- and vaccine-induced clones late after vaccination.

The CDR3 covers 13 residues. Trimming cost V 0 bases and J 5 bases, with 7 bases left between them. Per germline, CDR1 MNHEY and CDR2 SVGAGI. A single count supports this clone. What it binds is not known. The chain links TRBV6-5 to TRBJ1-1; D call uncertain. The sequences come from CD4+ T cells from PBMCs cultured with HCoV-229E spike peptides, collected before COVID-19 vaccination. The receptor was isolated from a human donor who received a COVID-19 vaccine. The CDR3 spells CASSYSKATEAFF. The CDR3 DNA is TGTGCCAGCAGTTACTCGAAGGCTACTGAAGCTTTCTTT.